Sequencing of this TCR beta chain was carried out in a study of tumor and adjacent non-tumor tissue in lung cancer. For the study at large: Histology: about a dozen adenocarcinoma, 2 squamous cell carcinoma, 1 small cell lung cancer. Regarding the study as a whole: Significantly higher TCR diversity was found in tumor than normal lung. Top 100 clones took a larger repertoire share in normal lung.

In regard to this clonotype: Its antigen remains unknown. A junction end diverges from the germline sequence, so it may reflect a read error.

RNA was extracted from bulk tissue without any cell sorting. The normal lung tissue was taken more than 3 cm from the tumor edge. The CDR3 is 14 residues long. Germline CDR1 and CDR2: SQVTM and ANQGSEA. A modified ARM-PCR protocol with three rounds of nested PCR amplified TCRbeta. Each CDR3 protein is one row after TCRdb ran MiXCR on the multiplex PCR reads. The data hold approximately 82,000 distinct CDR3 sequences, with more than 65% observed a single time. Material for sequencing was distant non-tumor lung tissue. The chain carries TRBV29-1 and TRBJ2-3, with D maybe TRBD2 (5 bases). The TCR sequence derives from a man between 65 and 85 years old with non-small cell lung cancer. The CDR3 spells CSVRRDFGTDTRYF. The CDR3 DNA reads as TGCAGCGTCAGACGGGATTTCGGCACAGATACGCGGTATTTT.